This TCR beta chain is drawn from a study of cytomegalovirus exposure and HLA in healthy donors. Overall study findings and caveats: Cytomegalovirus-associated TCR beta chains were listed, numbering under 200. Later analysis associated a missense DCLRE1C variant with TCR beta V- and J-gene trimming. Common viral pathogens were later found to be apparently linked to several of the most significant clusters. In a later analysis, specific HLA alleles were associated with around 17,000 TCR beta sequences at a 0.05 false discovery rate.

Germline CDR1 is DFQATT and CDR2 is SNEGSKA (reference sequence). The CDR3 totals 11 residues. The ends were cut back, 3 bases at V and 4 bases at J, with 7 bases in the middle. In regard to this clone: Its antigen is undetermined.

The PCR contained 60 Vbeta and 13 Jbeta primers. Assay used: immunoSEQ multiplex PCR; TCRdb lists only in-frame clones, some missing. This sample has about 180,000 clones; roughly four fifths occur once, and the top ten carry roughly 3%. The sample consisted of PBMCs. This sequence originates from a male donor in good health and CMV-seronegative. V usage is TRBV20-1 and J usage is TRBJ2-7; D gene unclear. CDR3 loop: CSASNNYEQYF. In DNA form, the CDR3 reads TGCAGTGCTAGCAACAATTACGAGCAGTACTTC.